This T cell receptor (beta chain) was found in a study of blood T cell repertoires in COVID-19. Background on the study: T cells, B-cell-depleted T cells, or PBMCs supplied cDNA or gDNA.

Germline-derived CDR1 and CDR2 are SSHAT and FNYEAQ (reference sequence). This CDR3 spans 17 amino acids. To note about this clone: An end of the junction does not agree with germline; a read error may underlie this.

The table came from immunoSEQ multiplex PCR; TCRdb's copy has only in-frame clones and leaves some out. The table has under 200,000 clones, around 90% seen once. The source of this sequence is a man in his forties with active or convalescent COVID-19. The specimen sequenced was peripheral blood. This chain joins TRBV7-7 and TRBJ2-3, with D possibly matching TRBD2 (6 bases). CDR3: CASSLGGLGTSTDTQYF. In nucleotides, the CDR3 is TGTGCTAGCAGCTTAGGAGGGTTGGGAACTAGCACAGATACGCAGTATTTT.